A selection of T cell receptor beta chains follows, all from one sample in a study of PD-1 blockade in classical Hodgkin lymphoma. The assay was immunoSEQ multiplex PCR, and TCRdb's table has in-frame clones only and misses some. The sample holds 20,000 to 25,000 clones, roughly 76% seen once. The material sequenced was CD4+ T cells from blood, taken before the fourth cycle of nivolumab. The receptors shown here come from a human donor with classical Hodgkin lymphoma. CDR3s include the opening cysteine and the closing phenylalanine or tryptophan. Each record gives: V gene, clone size, CDR3 length, D gene, J gene, CDR3 protein, CDR3 DNA. D genes are given only for firm matches. Clone size, where shown, is once, few, many, or a class for clones that have expanded.

>TRBV2|.|12|.|TRBJ1-2
CASSARTVSYTF
TGTGCCAGCAGTGCAAGGACGGTTAGCTACACCTTC
>TRBV7-2|few|14|TRBD1|TRBJ1-1
CASRPTGPGGEAFF
TGTGCCAGCAGACCGACAGGCCCAGGGGGTGAAGCTTTCTTT
>TRBV19|.|15|.|TRBJ1-5
CASSIFAREEQPQHF
TGTGCCAGTAGTATTTTCGCACGGGAAGAACAGCCCCAGCATTTT
>TRBV5-1|.|15|.|TRBJ1-3
CASSPFGGSGNTIYF
TGCGCCAGCAGCCCGTTTGGGGGCTCTGGAAACACCATATATTTT
>TRBV12-5|.|13|.|TRBJ2-5
CASGTDPVKTQYF
TGTGCTAGTGGCACGGACCCCGTCAAGACCCAGTACTTC
>TRBV19|.|15|.|TRBJ1-5
CASSVNPGARQPQHF
TGTGCCAGTAGTGTAAATCCCGGGGCCCGCCAGCCCCAGCATTTT
>TRBV6-6|.|14|.|TRBJ1-5
CASSYWARGQPQHF
TGTGCCAGCAGTTATTGGGCCAGAGGGCAGCCCCAGCATTTT
>TRBV6-6|.|14|.|TRBJ2-7
CASSYFHREGEQYF
TGTGCCAGCAGTTACTTCCACAGGGAAGGGGAGCAGTACTTC
>TRBV6-5|few|14|.|TRBJ1-5
CASRQDRTVGPQHF
TGTGCCAGCAGGCAAGACAGGACAGTTGGGCCCCAGCATTTT
>TRBV5-4|.|13|.|TRBJ1-2
CASSLGGTYGYTF
TGTGCCAGCAGCTTGGGAGGGACCTATGGCTACACCTTC
>TRBV6-5|.|15|.|TRBJ2-1
CASSYFGSSYNEQFF
TGTGCCAGCAGTTACTTCGGGAGCTCCTACAATGAGCAGTTCTTC
>TRBV2|few|16|.|TRBJ1-4
CASSLRRSATNEKLFF
TGTGCCAGCAGTCTTAGGAGAAGTGCAACTAATGAAAAACTGTTTTTT
>TRBV7-9|.|12|TRBD1|TRBJ1-1
CASSQGQGEAFF
TGTGCCAGCAGCCAGGGACAGGGGGAAGCTTTCTTT
>TRBV10-3|.|14|TRBD1|TRBJ2-7
CAISEGTGGAEQYF
TGTGCCATCAGTGAAGGGACAGGGGGGGCCGAGCAGTACTTC
>TRBV11-3|once|12|.|TRBJ2-2
CASSLGEDPIIF
TGTGCCAGCAGCTTAGGAGAGGATCCTATAATTTTT
>TRBV6-5|.|14|TRBD1|TRBJ1-1
CASRKTGAHTEAFF
TGTGCCAGCAGGAAGACAGGGGCCCACACTGAAGCTTTCTTT
>TRBV29-1|once|13|.|TRBJ1-4
CSVRSGDNEKLFF
TGCAGCGTTCGATCAGGGGATAATGAAAAACTGTTTTTT
>TRBV19|.|14|.|TRBJ1-5
CASSIQGINQPQHF
TGTGCCAGTAGTATTCAGGGTATCAATCAGCCCCAGCATTTT
>TRBV29-1|few|13|TRBD1|TRBJ1-1
CSATGQGKDEAFF
TGCAGCGCTACGGGACAGGGGAAGGATGAAGCTTTCTTT
>TRBV27|.|17|TRBD1|TRBJ1-1
CASSLQGNRGANTEAFF
TGTGCCAGCAGCCTCCAGGGGAACAGGGGGGCGAACACTGAAGCTTTCTTT
>TRBV19|few|13|.|TRBJ1-4
CASSSRPLRRLFF
TGTGCCAGTAGTAGTCGTCCCCTTCGACGACTGTTTTTT
>TRBV6-5|.|14|TRBD1|TRBJ1-2
CASSQDRFHHGYTF
TGTGCCAGCAGTCAGGACAGGTTCCACCATGGCTACACCTTC
>TRBV4-3|.|14|TRBD1|TRBJ2-7
CASSQVTGGYEQYF
TGCGCCAGCAGCCAAGTAACAGGGGGGTACGAGCAGTACTTC
>TRBV7-9|few|15|.|TRBJ1-6
CASSLIAGVNSPLHF
TGTGCCAGCAGCTTAATAGCAGGCGTTAATTCACCCCTCCACTTT
>TRBV19|.|15|TRBD2|TRBJ2-5
CASSRASGGQETQYF
TGTGCCAGTAGTAGAGCCTCGGGGGGCCAAGAGACCCAGTACTTC
>TRBV7-6|.|15|TRBD2|TRBJ2-7
CASSPRAGETYEQYF
TGTGCCAGCAGCCCTCGAGCGGGGGAGACCTACGAGCAGTACTTC
>TRBV28|.|17|.|TRBJ1-3
CASSLLSGPFSGNTIYF
TGTGCCAGCAGTTTACTATCTGGGCCGTTCTCTGGAAACACCATATATTTT
>TRBV6-5|.|15|.|TRBJ1-5
CASRKQALTDQPQHF
TGTGCCAGCAGAAAACAGGCGCTTACGGATCAGCCCCAGCATTTT
>TRBV7-2|.|14|.|TRBJ2-3
CASSFDTGSDTQYF
TGTGCCAGCAGCTTCGACACGGGATCGGATACGCAGTATTTT
>TRBV19|.|14|TRBD2|TRBJ2-7
CASMESGGRLEQYF
TGTGCCAGTATGGAGAGCGGGGGCCGCCTCGAGCAGTACTTC
>TRBV27|.|14|.|TRBJ1-6
CASTKGGLNSPLHF
TGTGCCAGCACAAAGGGGGGTCTCAATTCACCCCTCCACTTT
>TRBV6-6|.|14|TRBD1|TRBJ1-2
CASNPGQGNYGYTF
TGTGCCAGCAACCCGGGACAGGGAAACTATGGCTACACCTTC
>TRBV6-5|.|13|TRBD1|TRBJ1-2
CASSQGALYDYTF
TGTGCCAGCAGTCAGGGGGCGCTTTATGACTACACCTTC
>TRBV9|.|14|.|TRBJ2-1
CASSVVGEHNEQFF
TGTGCCAGCAGCGTGGTAGGGGAACACAATGAGCAGTTCTTC
>TRBV6-5|.|15|.|TRBJ2-7
CASSPGDLGGYEQYF
TGTGCCAGCAGCCCCGGTGATCTCGGAGGGTACGAGCAGTACTTC
>TRBV18|.|19|TRBD2|TRBJ2-4
CASSPPSSGGAGGKNIQYF
TGTGCCAGCTCACCACCGAGTAGCGGGGGGGCAGGCGGCAAAAACATTCAGTACTTC
>TRBV18|.|15|TRBD1|TRBJ1-2
CASSPGTGAKYGYTF
TGTGCCAGCTCCCCCGGGACAGGGGCAAAGTATGGCTACACCTTC
>TRBV7-2|few|15|TRBD1|TRBJ1-6
CASSRGTGEFSPLHF
TGTGCCAGCAGCAGAGGGACAGGAGAATTTTCACCCCTCCACTTT
>TRBV19|few|15|TRBD2|TRBJ2-7
CASSPLAGDSYEQYF
TGTGCCAGTAGTCCCCTAGCGGGGGACTCCTACGAGCAGTACTTC
>TRBV25-1|.|14|.|TRBJ2-7
CASSGAGSPYEQYF
TGTGCCAGCAGTGGGGCAGGGTCTCCCTACGAGCAGTACTTC
>TRBV6-5|once|14|TRBD1|TRBJ1-1
CASRRQGHNTEAFF
TGTGCCAGCAGGCGACAGGGGCACAACACTGAAGCTTTCTTT
>TRBV11-3|.|13|.|TRBJ2-1
CASSPLPYNEQFF
TGTGCCAGCAGCCCATTGCCTTACAATGAGCAGTTCTTC
>TRBV5-1|.|15|TRBD1|TRBJ1-4
CASSLITGANEKLFF
TGCGCCAGCAGCTTGATCACAGGGGCTAATGAAAAACTGTTTTTT
>TRBV28|.|14|.|TRBJ2-5
CASSQGGYQETQYF
TGTGCCAGCAGTCAGGGGGGGTACCAAGAGACCCAGTACTTC
>TRBV5-6|.|16|TRBD1|TRBJ1-3
CASSFTGVYSGNTIYF
TGTGCCAGCAGCTTCACAGGGGTCTACTCTGGAAACACCATATATTTT
>TRBV19|.|13|.|TRBJ1-1
CASSDRTGTEAFF
TGTGCCAGTAGCGACAGAACAGGGACTGAAGCTTTCTTT
>TRBV19|.|14|.|TRBJ1-2
CASSTGRANYGYTF
TGTGCCAGTAGTACCGGACGGGCAAACTATGGCTACACCTTC
>TRBV2|.|13|.|TRBJ2-2
CASNQQRIGELFF
TGTGCCAGCAATCAGCAGCGAATCGGGGAGCTGTTTTTT
>TRBV9|.|11|.|TRBJ2-3
CASSQFDTQYF
TGTGCCAGCAGCCAATTCGATACGCAGTATTTT
>TRBV28|.|17|TRBD2|TRBJ2-5
CASSFAPSGDIQETQYF
TGTGCCAGCAGTTTTGCTCCTAGCGGGGACATCCAAGAGACCCAGTACTTC
>TRBV19|once|19|.|TRBJ1-1
CASSITPTHSMAFNTEAFF
TGTGCCAGTAGTATCACTCCTACTCACTCGATGGCGTTTAACACTGAAGCTTTCTTT